The clone carrying this T cell receptor (beta chain) appeared a few times. The data were taken from a study of blood T cells in healthy people across ages. Every sample had a minimum of 6 million PBMCs isolated. Combining a sample-barcoded 5' primer with a J-beta primer mix, a second PCR ran for roughly 7 to 12 cycles. Carrying 12 random nucleotides, a template-switch adaptor labeled each individual cDNA molecule. CDR3-containing paired-end reads numbered at least 2.5 million in each sample. MiXCR was run by TCRdb on the 5' RACE reads, yielding one entry per CDR3 protein. The sample has about 1.8 million distinct CDR3 sequences; roughly 52% are singletons. Trimming removed 4 bases from V and 3 bases from J; junction bases left unmatched: 6. This CDR3 has 15 amino acids. Germline V gene sequence: CDR1 ENHRY, CDR2 SYGVKD.

The sample comprised blood. This sequence originates from a middle-aged woman in good health. The chain couples TRBV10-3 to TRBJ1-5, with 7 bases fitting TRBD1. The CDR3 coding sequence is TGTGCCATCAGTGTTACAGGGGCCGCCAATCAGCCCCAGCATTTT. Translating gives CAISVTGAANQPQHF.